Described below is a single T cell receptor (beta chain) sequence and its context. This sample was included in a study of blood T cell repertoires in COVID-19. On the study more broadly: Sites across the United States, Italy and Spain contributed samples from acute and convalescent COVID-19. PBMCs, B-cell-depleted T cells, or T cells were the source of the cDNA or gDNA that made up the material.

Source study methods: Nucleated cell counts were estimated from reference gene primer amplification. This table comes from immunoSEQ multiplex PCR, and its TCRdb copy is limited to in-frame clones, with some not included. V, J and clone size were drawn from that table, and D and trimming were deduced from the DNA. The data hold 110,000 to 150,000 clones, with over 75% observed a single time. The germline CDR1 and CDR2 sequences are SGHRS and YFSETQ. CDR3 length: 15 residues. Trimming cost V 1 base and J 1 base, with 8 bases left between them. The sequencing sample was made of peripheral blood. This clonotype was obtained from a woman in her forties or fifties with acute or convalescent COVID-19. This chain connects TRBV5-1 to TRBJ2-2; D possibly corresponds to TRBD2 (5 bases). The CDR3: CASSLMRENTGELFF. CDR3 in DNA: TGCGCCAGCAGCTTGATGAGGGAGAACACCGGGGAGCTGTTTTTT.